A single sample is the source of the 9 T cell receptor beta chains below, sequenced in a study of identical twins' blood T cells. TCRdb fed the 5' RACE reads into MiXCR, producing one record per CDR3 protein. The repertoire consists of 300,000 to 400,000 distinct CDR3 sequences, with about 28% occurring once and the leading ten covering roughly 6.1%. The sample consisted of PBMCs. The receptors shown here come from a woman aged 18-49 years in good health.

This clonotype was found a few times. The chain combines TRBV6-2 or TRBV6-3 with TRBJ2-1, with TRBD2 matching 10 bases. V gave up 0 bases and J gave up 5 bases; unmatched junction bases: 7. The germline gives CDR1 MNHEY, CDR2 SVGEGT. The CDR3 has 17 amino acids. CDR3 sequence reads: CASSYSVTSGVNNEQFF. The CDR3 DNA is TGTGCCAGCAGTTACTCCGTAACTAGCGGGGTTAACAATGAGCAGTTCTTC.

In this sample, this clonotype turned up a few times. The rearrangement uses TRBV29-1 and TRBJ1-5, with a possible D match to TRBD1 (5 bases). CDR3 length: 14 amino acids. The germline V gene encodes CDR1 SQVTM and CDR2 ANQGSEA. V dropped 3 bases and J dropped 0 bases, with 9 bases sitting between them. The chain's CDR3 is CSVDGGGSNQPQHF. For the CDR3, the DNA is TGCAGCGTTGATGGGGGTGGTAGCAATCAGCCCCAGCATTTT. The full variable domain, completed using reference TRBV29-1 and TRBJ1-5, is SAVISQKPSRDICQRGTSLTIQCQVDSQVTMMFWYRQQPGQSLTLIATANQGSEATYESGFVIDKFPISRPNLTFSTLTVSNMSPEDSSIYLCSVDGGGSNQPQHFGDGTRLSIL.

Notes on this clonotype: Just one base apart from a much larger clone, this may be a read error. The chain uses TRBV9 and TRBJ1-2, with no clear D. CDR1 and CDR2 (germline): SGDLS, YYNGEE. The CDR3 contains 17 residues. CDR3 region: CASSGARSPTTNYGHTF. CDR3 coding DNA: TGTGCCAGCAGCGGCGCCAGATCACCAACGACTAACTATGGCCACACCTTC.

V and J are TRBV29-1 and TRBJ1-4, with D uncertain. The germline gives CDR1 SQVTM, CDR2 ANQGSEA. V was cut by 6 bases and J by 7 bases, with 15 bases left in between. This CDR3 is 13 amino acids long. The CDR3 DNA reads TGCAGCGTCCGGCCGAGTTACACTGAAAAACTGTTTTTT. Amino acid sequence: CSVRPSYTEKLFF.

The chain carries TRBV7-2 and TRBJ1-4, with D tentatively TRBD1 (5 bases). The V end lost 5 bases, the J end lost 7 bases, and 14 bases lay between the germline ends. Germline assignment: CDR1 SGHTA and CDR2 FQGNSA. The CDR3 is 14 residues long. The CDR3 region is CASSPRVGVEKLFF. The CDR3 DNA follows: TGTGCCAGCAGCCCAAGGGTAGGGGTTGAAAAACTGTTTTTT.

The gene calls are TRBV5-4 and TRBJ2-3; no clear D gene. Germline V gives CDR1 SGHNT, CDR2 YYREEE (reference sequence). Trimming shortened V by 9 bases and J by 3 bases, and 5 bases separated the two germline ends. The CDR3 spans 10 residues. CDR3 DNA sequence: TGTGCCACTGGGACAGATACGCAGTATTTT. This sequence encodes CATGTDTQYF.

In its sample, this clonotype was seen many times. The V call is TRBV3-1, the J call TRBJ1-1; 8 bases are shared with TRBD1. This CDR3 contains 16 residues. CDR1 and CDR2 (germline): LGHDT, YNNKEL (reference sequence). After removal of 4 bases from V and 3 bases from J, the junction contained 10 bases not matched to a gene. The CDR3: CASSPGQGRYDTEAFF. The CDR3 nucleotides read TGTGCCAGCAGCCCCGGACAGGGACGGTATGACACTGAAGCTTTCTTT.

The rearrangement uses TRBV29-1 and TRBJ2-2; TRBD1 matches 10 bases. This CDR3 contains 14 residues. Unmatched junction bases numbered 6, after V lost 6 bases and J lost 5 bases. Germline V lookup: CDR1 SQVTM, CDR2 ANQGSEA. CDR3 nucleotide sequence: TGCAGCGTAGTACCGGGACAGGGGACCGGGGAGCTGTTTTTT. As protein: CSVVPGQGTGELFF.

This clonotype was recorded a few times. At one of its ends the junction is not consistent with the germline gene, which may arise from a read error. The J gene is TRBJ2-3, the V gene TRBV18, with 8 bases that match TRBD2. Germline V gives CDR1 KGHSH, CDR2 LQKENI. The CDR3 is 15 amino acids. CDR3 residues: CTSSPPRGGPDTQYF. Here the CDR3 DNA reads TGTACCAGCTCACCACCACGGGGGGGCCCAGATACGCAGTATTTT.